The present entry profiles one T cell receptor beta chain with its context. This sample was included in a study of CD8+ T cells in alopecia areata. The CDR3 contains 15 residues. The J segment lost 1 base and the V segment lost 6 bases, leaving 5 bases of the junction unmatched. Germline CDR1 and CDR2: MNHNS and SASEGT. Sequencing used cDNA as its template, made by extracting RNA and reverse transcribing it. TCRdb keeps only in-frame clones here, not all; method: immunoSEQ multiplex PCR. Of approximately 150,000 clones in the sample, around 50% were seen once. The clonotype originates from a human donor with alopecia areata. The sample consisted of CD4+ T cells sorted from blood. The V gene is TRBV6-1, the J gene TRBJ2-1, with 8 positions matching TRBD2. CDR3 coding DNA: TGTGCCAGCAGCGGCCAGCGGGGGTCCTACAATGAGCAGTTCTTC. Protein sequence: CASSGQRGSYNEQFF.